This T cell receptor (beta chain) derives from a study of blood T cell repertoires in COVID-19. Study information: Material from acute and convalescent COVID-19 was sourced from the United States, Italy and Spain. T cells, B-cell-depleted T cells, or PBMCs supplied cDNA or gDNA.

As for this clone: Other nucleotide sequences in the sample specify the same CDR3.

Trimming pared 0 bases from V and 7 bases from J, leaving 6 bases between. Germline V CDR1 and CDR2: DFQATT, SNEGSKA (reference sequence). This CDR3 spans 11 amino acids. Source study methods: Amplification of reference gene primers provided the estimated nucleated cell counts. Some clones are missing from TCRdb's copy, which holds only in-frame ones; the method was immunoSEQ multiplex PCR. The V and J calls and clone size come from that table; D and trimming were worked out from the DNA. The sample shows about 190,000 clones, 65% to 85% of them seen only once. The TCR comes from a man aged 55 to 70 with active or convalescent COVID-19. This chain links TRBV20-1 with TRBJ1-2; the D is unclear. The material sequenced was peripheral blood. The CDR3 is CSARDLRGYTF. CDR3 bases: TGCAGTGCTAGAGATCTCCGTGGCTACACCTTC.